These 26 T cell receptor beta chains were sequenced from one sample in a study of Graves' ophthalmopathy and Graves' hyperthyroidism. RNA transcripts were the source from which TCR beta CDR3 regions were amplified. A first-round RT-PCR used HTBI primers, followed by a second-round multiplex PCR. TCRdb analysed the multiplex PCR reads with MiXCR anew, one entry per CDR3 protein. The table includes about 740,000 distinct CDR3 sequences, around 40% detected once. Sequenced input: peripheral blood. The receptors shown here come from an adult man with Graves' ophthalmopathy.

This chain uses TRBV10-3 with TRBJ2-7; tentatively, D is TRBD1 (6 bases). CDR1 ENHRY and CDR2 SYGVKD come from the germline V gene. The CDR3 is 13 amino acids. V was trimmed by 7 bases and J by 2 bases, leaving 12 bases between them. CDR3 protein: CAIKGQGTYEQYF. The CDR3 region has the DNA TGTGCCATCAAAGGGCAGGGGACCTACGAGCAGTACTTC.

This chain uses TRBV20-1 with TRBJ1-5, with a possible D match to TRBD1 (5 bases). This CDR3 region has 15 residues. Germline V CDR1 and CDR2: DFQATT, SNEGSKA (reference sequence). Trimming pared 4 bases from V and 4 bases from J, leaving 17 bases between. The CDR3 nucleotides read TGCAGTGCTACCGGGGGGGGTGGAGGGAATCAGCCCCAGCATTTT. This codes for CSATGGGGGNQPQHF.

V usage is TRBV20-1 and J usage is TRBJ2-5; D is unclear. Trimming left V 0 bases short and J 4 bases short, with 9 bases between. Germline loops: CDR1 DFQATT, CDR2 SNEGSKA (reference sequence). This CDR3 has 13 amino acids. The CDR3: CSARDPRRETQYF. CDR3 in DNA: TGCAGTGCTAGAGACCCCCGGCGAGAGACCCAGTACTTC.

This clonotype has a handful of counts. The CDR3 sequence: CASSQEALVWGEQYF. Written as DNA, the CDR3 is TGTGCCAGCAGCCAGGAGGCCCTAGTCTGGGGCGAGCAGTACTTC. This chain links TRBV14 with TRBJ2-7; tentative D call: TRBD2 (5 bases). Germline-derived CDR1 and CDR2 are SGHDN and FVKESK. The CDR3 consists of 15 residues. V shed 3 bases and J shed 6 bases, with 18 bases lying between them.

Details on this clonotype: Germline and junction disagree at one end, which may indicate a read error. DNA of the CDR3: TGTGCTAGCAAGTTGTCAGGGGAGCACGGCTACACCTTC. It translates to CASKLSGEHGYTF. This chain joins TRBV25-1 and TRBJ1-2; a weak D match, TRBD1 (6 bases). Germline values: CDR1 MGHDK, CDR2 SYGVNS. This CDR3 has 13 amino acids.

This clonotype was seen a few times. This rearrangement joins TRBV7-9 to TRBJ1-3; D call uncertain. Per the germline V gene, CDR1 is SEHNR and CDR2 is FQNEAQ (reference sequence). Trimming took 5 bases from V and 0 from J, leaving 5 bases between them. The CDR3 sequence is 13 residues long. The CDR3 DNA is TGTGCCAGCAGCAAGCTCTCTGGAAACACCATATATTTT. Protein sequence: CASSKLSGNTIYF.

This clonotype showed up just a few times. The chain recombines TRBV5-6 with TRBJ2-5; no clear D. CDR1 and CDR2 from the germline V gene are SGHDT and YYEEEE. CDR3 length: 14 residues. V gave up 2 bases and J gave up 5 bases, with 13 bases separating them. Written as DNA, the CDR3 is TGTGCCAGCAGCTTAATTTGGGCTGAGGAGACCCAGTACTTC. Protein product: CASSLIWAEETQYF.

Worth noting for this clonotype: A much larger clone sits a single nucleotide away, making a read error possible. The chain combines TRBV24-1 with TRBJ2-7; maybe TRBD1 (5 bases). CDR1 is KGHDR and CDR2 is SFDVKD in the germline V gene. The V and J ends lost 3 bases and 5 bases respectively, with 16 bases between them. The CDR3 runs 15 residues. In nucleotides, the CDR3 is TGTGCCACCAGTGATGCGCACAGGAAGGACAACGAGCAGTACTTC. It encodes CATSDAHRKDNEQYF.

This clonotype was seen once. The chain carries TRBV7-9 and TRBJ1-2; 10 nucleotides line up with TRBD1. The length of the CDR3 is 16 residues. Trimming removed 5 bases from V and 2 bases from J; junction bases left unmatched: 8. Germline V gene lookup returns CDR1 SEHNR and CDR2 FQNEAQ (reference sequence). This CDR3 is CASSRPGQGSNYGYTF. CDR3 DNA sequence: TGTGCCAGCAGCCGGCCGGGACAGGGGTCCAACTATGGCTACACCTTC.

This clonotype has more than one count but fewer than ten. The genes are TRBV20-1 and TRBJ1-1; possible D gene TRBD1, 6 bases. V lost 1 base and J 1 base, leaving 31 bases between the germline ends. Germline-derived CDR1 and CDR2 are DFQATT and SNEGSKA (reference sequence). This CDR3 has 21 amino acids. This CDR3 reads CSARGPPLIREAGVRNTEAFF. In nucleotides, the CDR3 is TGCAGTGCTAGAGGACCCCCGCTAATCCGGGAGGCAGGGGTTCGGAACACTGAAGCTTTCTTT.

This chain uses TRBV7-9 with TRBJ2-7; D unresolved. V was cut by 7 bases and J by 4 bases, with 8 bases left in between. Per the germline V gene, CDR1 is SEHNR and CDR2 is FQNEAQ (reference sequence). The CDR3 runs to 11 residues. This chain's CDR3 is CASTGSYEQYF. The CDR3 coding sequence is TGTGCCAGCACCGGGTCATACGAGCAGTACTTC.

The chain couples TRBV19 to TRBJ2-7, with TRBD1 matching over 10 bases. This CDR3 region has 13 residues. Losses at the gene ends were 1 base for V and 6 bases for J; bases not matched to a gene: 0. Germline loops: CDR1 LNHDA, CDR2 SQIVND (reference sequence). In DNA form, the CDR3 reads TGTGCCAGTAGTATAGGGACAGGGGGCGAGCAGTACTTC. Translated: CASSIGTGGEQYF.

This clonotype was seen repeatedly, ten times or more. The chain uses TRBV5-6 and TRBJ1-1; D is unresolved. V was cut by 1 base and J by 1 base, with 5 bases left in between. The CDR3 spans 13 residues. Germline lookup yields CDR1 SGHDT and CDR2 YYEEEE. The CDR3 nucleotides are TGTGCCAGCAGCTTGCCCCCGAACACTGAAGCTTTCTTT. It is translated as CASSLPPNTEAFF. Full variable domain (remainder filled in from reference TRBV5-6 and TRBJ1-1): DAGVTQSPTHLIKTRGQQVTLRCSPKSGHDTVSWYQQALGQGPQFIFQYYEEEERQRGNFPDRFSGHQFPNYSSELNVNALLLGDSALYLCASSLPPNTEAFFGQGTRLTVV.

Of note for this clonotype: A much larger clone differs by one base, so this may be a read error. The rearrangement links TRBV10-1 to TRBJ2-7, with D hard to call. Looked up from germline, CDR1 is WNHNN and CDR2 is SYGVQD (reference sequence). This CDR3 contains 12 residues. Trimming took off 6 bases at V and 0 bases at J, with 6 bases between the two ends. The CDR3, as DNA: TGCGCCAGCAGAAACTACTCCTACGAGCAGTACTTC. It codes for CASRNYSYEQYF.

The chain combines TRBV25-1 with TRBJ1-2, with TRBD1 identical over 8 bases. In germline, CDR1 is MGHDK, CDR2 SYGVNS. This CDR3 is built from 15 residues. Unmatched junction bases numbered 14, after V lost 10 bases and J lost 4 bases. The CDR3 bases are TGTGCCACCGAAGGAAGTTACAGGGGGTTCTATGGCTACACCTTC. This codes for CATEGSYRGFYGYTF.

A few counts support this clonotype. V gene TRBV12-3 or TRBV12-4 combines with J gene TRBJ1-6; 9 bases are a match to TRBD1. Trimming removed 2 bases from V and 4 bases from J; junction bases left unmatched: 3. This CDR3 spans 16 amino acids. The CDR3, as DNA: TGTGCCAGCAGTTTACGGACAGGGGCTTATAATTCACCCCTCCACTTT. This encodes CASSLRTGAYNSPLHF.

V usage is TRBV20-1 and J usage is TRBJ1-5; D gene ambiguous. The germline V gene has CDR1 DFQATT and CDR2 SNEGSKA (reference sequence). CDR3 length equals 16 residues. V lost 3 bases to trimming and J lost 3 bases, with 18 bases between them. The chain's CDR3 is CSARITPTRPNQPQHF. The CDR3 region has the DNA TGCAGTGCTAGGATTACTCCTACCCGGCCCAATCAGCCCCAGCATTTT.

The chain uses TRBV25-1 and TRBJ1-6; 9 nucleotides align to TRBD1. The germline gives CDR1 MGHDK, CDR2 SYGVNS. Germline trimming cut 3 bases from V and 18 bases from J; bases unmatched to any gene: 6. The CDR3 extends over 12 amino acids. The CDR3 loop is CASSEPGTGSHF. The CDR3 DNA reads as TGTGCCAGCAGTGAGCCCGGGACAGGGAGCCACTTT.

In this sample, this clonotype turned up many times. The chain couples TRBV20-1 to TRBJ2-7; D perhaps matches TRBD1 (5 bases). The CDR3 is 13 residues long. V gave up 1 base and J gave up 4 bases, with 11 bases separating them. Germline values: CDR1 DFQATT, CDR2 SNEGSKA (reference sequence). CDR3 sequence (DNA): TGCAGTGCTAGAGGGGCCAGGGATTACGAGCAGTACTTC. Translating it yields CSARGARDYEQYF.

This rearrangement joins TRBV11-2 to TRBJ1-5; D gene uncertain. The CDR3 has 13 residues. Germline CDR1 SGHAT, CDR2 FQNNGV. V shed 4 bases and J shed 4 bases, with 8 bases lying between them. CDR3 coding DNA: TGTGCCAGCAGCTCTCAATTAAATCAGCCCCAGCATTTT. This codes for CASSSQLNQPQHF.

The genes are TRBV20-1 and TRBJ1-1; D perhaps matches TRBD1 (5 bases). The CDR3 totals 16 residues. Germline assignment: CDR1 DFQATT and CDR2 SNEGSKA (reference sequence). The V and J ends lost 2 bases and 4 bases respectively, with 20 bases between them. In DNA form, the CDR3 reads TGCAGTGCTAGAAGGGAGGGAGGGGTCGGCAGCACTGAAGCTTTCTTT. Its translation: CSARREGGVGSTEAFF.

The sample holds many counts of this clonotype. The chain combines TRBV7-9 with TRBJ1-2, with 10 bases aligning to TRBD1. Germline trimming cut 4 bases from V and 4 bases from J; bases unmatched to any gene: 3. This CDR3 has 14 amino acids. From germline, CDR1 is SEHNR and CDR2 FQNEAQ (reference sequence). CDR3 sequence: CASSSGQGLYGYTF. The CDR3 coding sequence is TGTGCCAGCAGCTCGGGACAGGGGCTCTATGGCTACACCTTC.

This clonotype was seen a few times. V gene TRBV12-3 or TRBV12-4 combines with J gene TRBJ2-5, with D possibly TRBD1 on 6 matching bases. Deletions cut 5 bases from V and 2 bases from J, with 15 bases between. CDR3 size: 15 residues. The CDR3 sequence: CASSHTGTSQETQYF. CDR3 nucleotides: TGTGCCAGCAGTCACACCGGGACATCTCAAGAGACCCAGTACTTC.

The table lists this clonotype with many counts. This chain connects TRBV29-1 to TRBJ2-7; TRBD2 agrees at 11 bases. Germline V gives CDR1 SQVTM, CDR2 ANQGSEA. Trimming took 6 bases from V and 2 from J; bases not matched to a gene: 6. This CDR3 is built from 14 residues. The CDR3 here is CSVGLAGGTYEQYF. Written as DNA, the CDR3 is TGCAGCGTGGGATTAGCGGGAGGGACCTACGAGCAGTACTTC.

This clonotype has only a few counts. The rearrangement joins TRBV20-1 to TRBJ2-7; 7 positions agree with TRBD2. The germline V gene encodes CDR1 DFQATT and CDR2 SNEGSKA (reference sequence). The CDR3 sequence is 13 residues long. The V and J ends lost 4 bases and 3 bases, in that order; junction bases with no gene match: 6. CDR3 coding DNA: TGCAGTGCTAATAGCGGGCTAAACTACGAGCAGTACTTC. Amino acid sequence: CSANSGLNYEQYF.

This rearrangement joins TRBV29-1 to TRBJ2-7; TRBD1 matches at 9 bases. CDR3 size: 12 residues. The trim removed 8 bases at V and 3 bases at J, leaving 5 bases unmatched. In germline, CDR1 is SQVTM, CDR2 ANQGSEA. The CDR3 loop reads CSSRQGVYEQYF. The CDR3 DNA is TGCAGCTCCAGACAGGGGGTCTACGAGCAGTACTTC.